Here is one T cell receptor (beta chain) with its context. It has no known antigen specificity. Base-call qualities are not available, and no considerably larger clone is one nucleotide away. Trimming removed 0 bases from V and 4 bases from J, leaving 12 bases between the germline ends. Spanning cysteine to phenylalanine, the CDR3 consists of 15 amino acids. Only the CDR3 portion is preserved as DNA: 45 bases, with reading frame beginning at the first base. From the germline V gene, CDR1 is LGHNA and CDR2 is YNFKEQ. This record belongs to a study of T cell changes during pregnancy in multiple sclerosis (dated by TCRdb to about 2019). Study-level background: Changes in the T cell repertoire over the course of pregnancy were examined in this study in women with multiple sclerosis.

The library was made by the immunoSEQ multiplex PCR assay. TCRdb obtained this table from immuneACCESS and retained in-frame rearrangements with V and J assigned. These tables miss some clones; where compared with another copy, unresolved V genes account for less than half of the shortfall, and the remainder is unexplained. The sample data list some 22,000 clones, and more than 75% of these were observed just once. Clones ranked in the top ten supply approximately 7.6% of the sample. The TCR comes from a female donor with multiple sclerosis, enrolled in a pregnancy study. The source material was CD8+ T cells from peripheral blood mononuclear cells, sampled before pregnancy. The chain uses TRBV4-2 and TRBJ1-2; TRBD1 is possibly the D segment (6 matching bases). The nucleotides are TGTGCCAGCAGCCAAGACCGCGGACAGAGCTATGGCTACACCTTC. Protein translation: CASSQDRGQSYGYTF.